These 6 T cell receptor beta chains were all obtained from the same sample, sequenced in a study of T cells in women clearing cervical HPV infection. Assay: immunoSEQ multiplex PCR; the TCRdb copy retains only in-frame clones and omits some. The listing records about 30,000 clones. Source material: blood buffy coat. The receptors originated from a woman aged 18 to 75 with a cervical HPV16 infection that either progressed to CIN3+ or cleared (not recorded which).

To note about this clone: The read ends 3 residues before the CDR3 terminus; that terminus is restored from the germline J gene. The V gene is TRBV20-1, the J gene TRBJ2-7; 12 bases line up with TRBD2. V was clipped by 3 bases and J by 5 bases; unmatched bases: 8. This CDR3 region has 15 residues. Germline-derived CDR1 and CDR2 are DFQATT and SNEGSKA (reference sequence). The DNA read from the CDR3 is TGCAGTGCTAGTCCGACTAGCGGGGGTTCCGACGAG. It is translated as CSASPTSGGSDE. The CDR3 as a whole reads CSASPTSGGSDEQYF.

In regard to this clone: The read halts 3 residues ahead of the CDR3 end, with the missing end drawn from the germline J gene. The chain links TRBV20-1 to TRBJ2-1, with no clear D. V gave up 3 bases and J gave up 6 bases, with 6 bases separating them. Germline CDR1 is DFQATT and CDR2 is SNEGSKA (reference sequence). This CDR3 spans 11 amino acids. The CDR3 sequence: CSASPFNEQFF. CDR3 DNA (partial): TGCAGTGCTAGTCCATTCAATGAG.

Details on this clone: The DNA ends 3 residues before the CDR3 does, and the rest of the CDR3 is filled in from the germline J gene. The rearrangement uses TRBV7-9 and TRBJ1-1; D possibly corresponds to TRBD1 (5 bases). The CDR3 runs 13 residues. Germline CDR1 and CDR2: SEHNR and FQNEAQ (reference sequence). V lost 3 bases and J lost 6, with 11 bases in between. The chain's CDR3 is CASSLGWGSEAFF. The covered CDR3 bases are TGTGCCAGCAGCTTGGGTTGGGGCTCTGAA.

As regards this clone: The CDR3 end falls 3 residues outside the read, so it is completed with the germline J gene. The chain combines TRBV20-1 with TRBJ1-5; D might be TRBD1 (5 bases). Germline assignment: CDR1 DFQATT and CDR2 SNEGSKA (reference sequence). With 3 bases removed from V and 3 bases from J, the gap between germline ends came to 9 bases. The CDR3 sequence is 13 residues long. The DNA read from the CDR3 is TGCAGTGCTAGGTCGACAGACAATCAGCCC. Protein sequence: CSARSTDNQP. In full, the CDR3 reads CSARSTDNQPQHF.

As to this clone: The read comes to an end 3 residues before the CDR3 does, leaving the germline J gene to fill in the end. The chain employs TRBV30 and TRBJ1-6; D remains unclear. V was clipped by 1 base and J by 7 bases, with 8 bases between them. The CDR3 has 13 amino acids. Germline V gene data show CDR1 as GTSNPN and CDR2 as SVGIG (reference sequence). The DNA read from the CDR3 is TGTGCCTGGAGTGAGGGCAGCAATTCACCC. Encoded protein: CAWSEGSNSP. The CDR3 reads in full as CAWSEGSNSPLHF.

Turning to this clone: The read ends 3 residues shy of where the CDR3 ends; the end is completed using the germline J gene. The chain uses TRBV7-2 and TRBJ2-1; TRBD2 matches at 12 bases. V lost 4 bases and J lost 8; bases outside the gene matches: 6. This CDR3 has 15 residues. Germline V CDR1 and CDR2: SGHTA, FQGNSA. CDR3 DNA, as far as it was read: TGTGCCAGCAGCTCGAGACTAGCGGGAGTCGATGAG. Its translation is CASSSRLAGVDE. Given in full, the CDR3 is CASSSRLAGVDEQFF. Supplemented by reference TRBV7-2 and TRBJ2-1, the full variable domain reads GAGVSQSPSNKVTEKGKDVELRCDPISGHTALYWYRQSLGQGLEFLIYFQGNSAPDKSGLPSDRFSAERTGGSVSTLTIQRTQQEDSAVYLCASSSRLAGVDEQFFGPGTRLTVL.